This TCR beta chain was captured by sequencing in a study of blood T cell repertoires in COVID-19. Across the whole study: Italy, Spain and the United States were the sources of the convalescent and acute COVID-19 samples. T cells, B-cell-depleted T cells, or PBMCs supplied cDNA or gDNA.

As originally analysed: Reference gene primer amplification yielded estimated nucleated cell counts. Produced via immunoSEQ multiplex PCR; TCRdb's table is partial and in-frame only. V and J calls and clone size are copied from that table; D and trimming were computed from the DNA. The sample holds 280,000 or so clones, about 91% seen once. V was shortened by 5 bases and J by 2 bases, with 15 bases between the two germline ends. The CDR3 runs 16 residues. Germline assignment: CDR1 MDHEN and CDR2 SYDVKM. The sample consisted of peripheral blood. This receptor was identified in a woman aged 25 to 39 who had recovered from COVID-19. The rearrangement uses TRBV28 and TRBJ2-2; TRBD1 might be the D (5 bases). CDR3 residues: CASSLPTEANTGELFF. In DNA form, the CDR3 reads TGTGCCAGCAGTCTCCCGACAGAGGCTAACACCGGGGAGCTGTTTTTT.